Reported below is one T cell receptor (beta chain). The antigen is unknown. This sample was included in a study of graft-versus-host responses after intestinal transplantation. Study-wide background: Each recipient received a multivisceral, liver-intestinal, or isolated intestinal graft.

Germline CDR1 reads SGHVS; CDR2 reads FNYEAQ. This CDR3 comprises 15 residues. Trimming removed 2 bases at V and 5 bases at J, with 13 bases between. Sequencing used immunoSEQ multiplex PCR; TCRdb keeps in-frame clones, though not all of them. The sample includes tens of thousands of clones, 93% seen only once; the top ten take under 25%. The sample was unstimulated CD8+ T cells sorted from spleen or lymph node cells, taken before transplant. The clonotype comes from a human donor who was the organ donor for an intestinal transplant. This chain links TRBV7-6 with TRBJ2-1, with D perhaps assigned TRBD1 or TRBD2 (7 bases each). The CDR3 reads CASSLSPGGDNEQFF. CDR3 bases: TGTGCCAGCAGCTTAAGTCCAGGGGGGGACAATGAGCAGTTCTTC.